This is a list of T cell receptor beta chains from one sample in a study of metastatic and nonmetastatic thyroid tumors. TCRdb re-processed the PCR reads through MiXCR. The table has about 90,000 clones, around 9.1% seen once; the top ten hold roughly 10%. Sequencing was done on a sample of blood. The receptors originated from a female donor with papillary thyroid cancer or a benign thyroid nodule (not recorded which). Some clones in this sample may be carry-over from other donors' samples. CDR3s leave out the opening cysteine and the closing phenylalanine or tryptophan. D genes are given only for firm matches. Not all rows give a size; the values are once, few, many and, for expanded clones, a class.

TRBJ2-5,NA,few,TRBV10-3,AISQGTIQETQY
TRBJ1-3,NA,many,TRBV12-3/TRBV12-4,ASSLGQALGNTIY
TRBJ1-2,NA,many,TRBV10-3,AISVGAFYGYT
TRBJ1-1,NA,many,TRBV19,ASSPRGDSNTEAF
TRBJ1-1,TRBD1,many,TRBV7-9,ASSPRQGGGAF
TRBJ1-5,NA,few,TRBV28,ASILWGAPFTYSNQPQH
TRBJ1-2,NA,many,TRBV20-1,SARDRGALNGYT
TRBJ2-7,TRBD2,NA,TRBV12-3/TRBV12-4,ASSSVGGRYEQY
TRBJ2-1,NA,many,TRBV3-1,ASRRGASYNEQF
TRBJ2-7,NA,many,TRBV6-1,ASSSGTGEQY
TRBJ2-6,NA,many,TRBV15,ATSRTDRRGANVLT
TRBJ1-5,NA,many,TRBV7-6,ASSLASGGGPQH
TRBJ2-7,NA,NA,TRBV6-2/TRBV6-3,ASSTLGGAPYEQY
TRBJ2-3,NA,many,TRBV20-1,SAITSTDTQY
TRBJ2-2,TRBD2,many,TRBV5-6,ASSLRTSGGVGELF
TRBJ1-1,TRBD1,many,TRBV7-3,ASSTRRTGGGTMNTEAF
TRBJ2-3,NA,many,TRBV5-1,ASSLAGGAGTDTQY
TRBJ2-2,NA,few,TRBV30,AWSERAGELF
TRBJ2-7,NA,many,TRBV25-1,ASSEGGANLYEQY
TRBJ1-1,NA,medium-sized,TRBV7-9,ASSSSTEAF
TRBJ2-5,TRBD2,many,TRBV2,ASSVKRGANLGETQY
TRBJ1-5,NA,many,TRBV20-1,SALDSSNQPQH
TRBJ2-7,TRBD2,many,TRBV9,ASSVSSGGSYEQY
TRBJ1-2,NA,NA,TRBV27,ASSLVVGGNYGYT
TRBJ1-5,NA,many,TRBV27,ASSFVGGNQPQH
TRBJ1-2,NA,many,TRBV5-1,ASSFTPGAEVHT
TRBJ2-1,TRBD1,many,TRBV6-4,ASSDSPGGEYNEQF
TRBJ2-3,NA,NA,TRBV6-1,AISLQVAKSDTQY
TRBJ2-2,NA,many,TRBV11-2,ASSLDGRAHTGELF
TRBJ2-1,NA,many,TRBV6-5,ASSYSRANNEQF
TRBJ2-2,NA,many,TRBV5-1,ASSLETPGTGELF